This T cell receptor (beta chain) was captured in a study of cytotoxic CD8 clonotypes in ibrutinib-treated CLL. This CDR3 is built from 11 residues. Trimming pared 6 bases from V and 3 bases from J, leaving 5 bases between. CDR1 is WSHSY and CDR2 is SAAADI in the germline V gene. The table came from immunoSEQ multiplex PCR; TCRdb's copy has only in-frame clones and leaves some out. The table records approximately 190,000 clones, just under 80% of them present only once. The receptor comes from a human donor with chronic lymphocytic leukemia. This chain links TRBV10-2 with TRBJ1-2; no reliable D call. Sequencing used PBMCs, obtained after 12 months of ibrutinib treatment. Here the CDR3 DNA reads TGCGCCAGCAGCCAAGACTATGGCTACACCTTC. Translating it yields CASSQDYGYTF.